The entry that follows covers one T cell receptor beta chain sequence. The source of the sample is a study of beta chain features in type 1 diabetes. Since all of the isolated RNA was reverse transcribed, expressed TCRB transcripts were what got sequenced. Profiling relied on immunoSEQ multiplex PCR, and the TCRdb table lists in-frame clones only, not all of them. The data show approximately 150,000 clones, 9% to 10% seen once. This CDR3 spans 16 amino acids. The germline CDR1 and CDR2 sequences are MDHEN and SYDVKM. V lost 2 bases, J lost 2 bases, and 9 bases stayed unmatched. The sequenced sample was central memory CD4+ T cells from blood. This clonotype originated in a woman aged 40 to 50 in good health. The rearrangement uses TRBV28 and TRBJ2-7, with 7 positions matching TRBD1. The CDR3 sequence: CASSLEGGNSPYEQYF. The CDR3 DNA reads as TGTGCCAGCAGTTTAGAAGGGGGCAACTCCCCCTACGAGCAGTACTTC. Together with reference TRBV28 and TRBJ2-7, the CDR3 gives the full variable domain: DVKVTQSSRYLVKRTGEKVFLECVQDMDHENMFWYRQDPGLGLRLIYFSYDVKMKEKGDIPEGYSVSREKKERFSLILESASTNQTSMYLCASSLEGGNSPYEQYFGPGTRLTVT.